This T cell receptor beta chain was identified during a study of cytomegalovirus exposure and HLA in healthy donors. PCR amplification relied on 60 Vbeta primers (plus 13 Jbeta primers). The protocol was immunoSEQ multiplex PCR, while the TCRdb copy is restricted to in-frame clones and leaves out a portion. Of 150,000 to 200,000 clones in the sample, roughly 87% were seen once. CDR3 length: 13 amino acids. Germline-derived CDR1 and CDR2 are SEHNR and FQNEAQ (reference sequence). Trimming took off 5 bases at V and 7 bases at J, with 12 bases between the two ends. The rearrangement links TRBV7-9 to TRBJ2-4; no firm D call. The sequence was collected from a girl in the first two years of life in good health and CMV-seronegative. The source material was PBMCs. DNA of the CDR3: TGTGCCAGCAGCCCCCGCTATTGGAACATTCAGTACTTC. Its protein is CASSPRYWNIQYF.